This passage covers 10 T cell receptor beta chains from one sample sequenced in a study of T cell responses to AZD1222 COVID-19 vaccine. Sequencing used immunoSEQ multiplex PCR; TCRdb keeps in-frame clones, though not all of them. The sample contains about 130,000 clones, 70% to 90% of which appear only once. The sample was peripheral blood, taken 28 days after the second AZD1222 dose. The source is an adult who received the AZD1222 COVID-19 vaccine.

This chain uses TRBV27 with TRBJ2-3, with 11 nucleotides matching TRBD2. V gave up 0 bases and J gave up 8 bases; unmatched junction bases: 7. The CDR3 contains 16 residues. CDR1 and CDR2 (germline): MNHEY, SMNVEV (reference sequence). The CDR3 region is CASSLSPLAGAVTQYF. The CDR3 DNA reads as TGTGCCAGCAGTTTATCCCCACTAGCGGGGGCGGTTACGCAGTATTTT.

CDR3 residues: CASSLILSEKLFF. In DNA form, the CDR3 reads TGTGCCAGCAGCTTAATCCTAAGCGAAAAACTGTTTTTT. This rearrangement joins TRBV28 to TRBJ1-4; D not certain. Germline V lookup: CDR1 MDHEN, CDR2 SYDVKM. V lost 6 bases to trimming and J lost 8 bases, with 13 bases between them. The CDR3 is 13 residues long.

This rearrangement joins TRBV18 to TRBJ1-6, with D unclear. Germline-derived CDR1 and CDR2 are KGHSH and LQKENI. CDR3 size: 16 residues. The V end was cut by 1 base, the J end by 1 base, with 8 bases between. CDR3 in DNA: TGTGCCAGCTCACCACGGTCTGGGTCCTATAATTCACCCCTCCACTTT. Its protein is CASSPRSGSYNSPLHF. Supplemented by reference TRBV18 and TRBJ1-6, the full variable domain reads NAGVMQNPRHLVRRRGQEARLRCSPMKGHSHVYWYRQLPEEGLKFMVYLQKENIIDESGMPKERFSAEFPKEGPSILRIQQVVRGDSAAYFCASSPRSGSYNSPLHFGNGTRLTVT.

The chain is built from TRBV7-8 and TRBJ2-2, with unresolved D. Germline CDR1 SGHVS, CDR2 FQNEAQ. V was clipped by 1 base and J by 2 bases, with 8 bases between them. The length of the CDR3 is 15 residues. The CDR3 protein is CASSLVRFNTGELFF. The CDR3 DNA follows: TGTGCCAGCAGCTTAGTTCGATTCAACACCGGGGAGCTGTTTTTT.

This clone was seen just once. The rearrangement uses TRBV6-5 and TRBJ1-5, with D perhaps TRBD1 (5 bases). The length of the CDR3 is 13 residues. Trimming removed 6 bases from V and 5 bases from J, with 11 bases in between. CDR1 and CDR2 (germline): MNHEY, SVGAGI. Here the CDR3 reads CASSQGLDQPQHF. CDR3 nucleotide sequence: TGTGCCAGCAGCCAGGGTCTTGATCAGCCCCAGCATTTT.

The chain uses TRBV11-2 and TRBJ2-3; D perhaps matches TRBD2 (6 bases). Between the trimmed V and J ends, which lost 3 bases and 0 bases, there was a span of 13 bases. This CDR3 region has 16 residues. The germline V gene has CDR1 SGHAT and CDR2 FQNNGV. The CDR3 DNA reads TGTGCCAGCAGCTTGGTCTTAGCGGAAAGCACAGATACGCAGTATTTT. Amino acids: CASSLVLAESTDTQYF.

This clone was observed a single time. V and J are TRBV5-4 and TRBJ2-1; D ambiguous. The CDR3 totals 13 residues. V lost 0 bases and J lost 6, with 7 bases in between. Germline CDR1 and CDR2: SGHNT and YYREEE (reference sequence). The CDR3 DNA follows: TGTGCCAGCAGCTTGGGAGCAGGCAATGAGCAGTTCTTC. Translation gives CASSLGAGNEQFF.

The V gene is TRBV7-9, the J gene TRBJ1-3; D is unresolved. Germline CDR1 SEHNR, CDR2 FQNEAQ (reference sequence). Trimming removed 5 bases at V and 0 bases at J, with 5 bases between. This CDR3 has 13 residues. The CDR3 coding sequence is TGTGCCAGCAGCCCATACTCTGGAAACACCATATATTTT. Protein sequence: CASSPYSGNTIYF.

The CDR3 nucleotides read TGCGCCAGCAGCCAAGAATTGTCGGAAAAACTGTTTTTT. Amino acid sequence: CASSQELSEKLFF. This chain connects TRBV4-3 to TRBJ1-4; D unclear. V lost 0 bases to trimming and J lost 8 bases, with 7 bases between them. Germline V lookup: CDR1 LGHNA, CDR2 YSLEER. There are 13 residues in the CDR3.

The chain recombines TRBV19 with TRBJ2-1; D not resolved. This CDR3 has 15 amino acids. V shed 3 bases and J shed 2 bases, with 11 bases lying between them. CDR1 is LNHDA and CDR2 is SQIVND in the germline V gene (reference sequence). In DNA form, the CDR3 reads TGTGCCAGTAGTATTTGGGGTACCCCCTACAATGAGCAGTTCTTC. Protein product: CASSIWGTPYNEQFF.